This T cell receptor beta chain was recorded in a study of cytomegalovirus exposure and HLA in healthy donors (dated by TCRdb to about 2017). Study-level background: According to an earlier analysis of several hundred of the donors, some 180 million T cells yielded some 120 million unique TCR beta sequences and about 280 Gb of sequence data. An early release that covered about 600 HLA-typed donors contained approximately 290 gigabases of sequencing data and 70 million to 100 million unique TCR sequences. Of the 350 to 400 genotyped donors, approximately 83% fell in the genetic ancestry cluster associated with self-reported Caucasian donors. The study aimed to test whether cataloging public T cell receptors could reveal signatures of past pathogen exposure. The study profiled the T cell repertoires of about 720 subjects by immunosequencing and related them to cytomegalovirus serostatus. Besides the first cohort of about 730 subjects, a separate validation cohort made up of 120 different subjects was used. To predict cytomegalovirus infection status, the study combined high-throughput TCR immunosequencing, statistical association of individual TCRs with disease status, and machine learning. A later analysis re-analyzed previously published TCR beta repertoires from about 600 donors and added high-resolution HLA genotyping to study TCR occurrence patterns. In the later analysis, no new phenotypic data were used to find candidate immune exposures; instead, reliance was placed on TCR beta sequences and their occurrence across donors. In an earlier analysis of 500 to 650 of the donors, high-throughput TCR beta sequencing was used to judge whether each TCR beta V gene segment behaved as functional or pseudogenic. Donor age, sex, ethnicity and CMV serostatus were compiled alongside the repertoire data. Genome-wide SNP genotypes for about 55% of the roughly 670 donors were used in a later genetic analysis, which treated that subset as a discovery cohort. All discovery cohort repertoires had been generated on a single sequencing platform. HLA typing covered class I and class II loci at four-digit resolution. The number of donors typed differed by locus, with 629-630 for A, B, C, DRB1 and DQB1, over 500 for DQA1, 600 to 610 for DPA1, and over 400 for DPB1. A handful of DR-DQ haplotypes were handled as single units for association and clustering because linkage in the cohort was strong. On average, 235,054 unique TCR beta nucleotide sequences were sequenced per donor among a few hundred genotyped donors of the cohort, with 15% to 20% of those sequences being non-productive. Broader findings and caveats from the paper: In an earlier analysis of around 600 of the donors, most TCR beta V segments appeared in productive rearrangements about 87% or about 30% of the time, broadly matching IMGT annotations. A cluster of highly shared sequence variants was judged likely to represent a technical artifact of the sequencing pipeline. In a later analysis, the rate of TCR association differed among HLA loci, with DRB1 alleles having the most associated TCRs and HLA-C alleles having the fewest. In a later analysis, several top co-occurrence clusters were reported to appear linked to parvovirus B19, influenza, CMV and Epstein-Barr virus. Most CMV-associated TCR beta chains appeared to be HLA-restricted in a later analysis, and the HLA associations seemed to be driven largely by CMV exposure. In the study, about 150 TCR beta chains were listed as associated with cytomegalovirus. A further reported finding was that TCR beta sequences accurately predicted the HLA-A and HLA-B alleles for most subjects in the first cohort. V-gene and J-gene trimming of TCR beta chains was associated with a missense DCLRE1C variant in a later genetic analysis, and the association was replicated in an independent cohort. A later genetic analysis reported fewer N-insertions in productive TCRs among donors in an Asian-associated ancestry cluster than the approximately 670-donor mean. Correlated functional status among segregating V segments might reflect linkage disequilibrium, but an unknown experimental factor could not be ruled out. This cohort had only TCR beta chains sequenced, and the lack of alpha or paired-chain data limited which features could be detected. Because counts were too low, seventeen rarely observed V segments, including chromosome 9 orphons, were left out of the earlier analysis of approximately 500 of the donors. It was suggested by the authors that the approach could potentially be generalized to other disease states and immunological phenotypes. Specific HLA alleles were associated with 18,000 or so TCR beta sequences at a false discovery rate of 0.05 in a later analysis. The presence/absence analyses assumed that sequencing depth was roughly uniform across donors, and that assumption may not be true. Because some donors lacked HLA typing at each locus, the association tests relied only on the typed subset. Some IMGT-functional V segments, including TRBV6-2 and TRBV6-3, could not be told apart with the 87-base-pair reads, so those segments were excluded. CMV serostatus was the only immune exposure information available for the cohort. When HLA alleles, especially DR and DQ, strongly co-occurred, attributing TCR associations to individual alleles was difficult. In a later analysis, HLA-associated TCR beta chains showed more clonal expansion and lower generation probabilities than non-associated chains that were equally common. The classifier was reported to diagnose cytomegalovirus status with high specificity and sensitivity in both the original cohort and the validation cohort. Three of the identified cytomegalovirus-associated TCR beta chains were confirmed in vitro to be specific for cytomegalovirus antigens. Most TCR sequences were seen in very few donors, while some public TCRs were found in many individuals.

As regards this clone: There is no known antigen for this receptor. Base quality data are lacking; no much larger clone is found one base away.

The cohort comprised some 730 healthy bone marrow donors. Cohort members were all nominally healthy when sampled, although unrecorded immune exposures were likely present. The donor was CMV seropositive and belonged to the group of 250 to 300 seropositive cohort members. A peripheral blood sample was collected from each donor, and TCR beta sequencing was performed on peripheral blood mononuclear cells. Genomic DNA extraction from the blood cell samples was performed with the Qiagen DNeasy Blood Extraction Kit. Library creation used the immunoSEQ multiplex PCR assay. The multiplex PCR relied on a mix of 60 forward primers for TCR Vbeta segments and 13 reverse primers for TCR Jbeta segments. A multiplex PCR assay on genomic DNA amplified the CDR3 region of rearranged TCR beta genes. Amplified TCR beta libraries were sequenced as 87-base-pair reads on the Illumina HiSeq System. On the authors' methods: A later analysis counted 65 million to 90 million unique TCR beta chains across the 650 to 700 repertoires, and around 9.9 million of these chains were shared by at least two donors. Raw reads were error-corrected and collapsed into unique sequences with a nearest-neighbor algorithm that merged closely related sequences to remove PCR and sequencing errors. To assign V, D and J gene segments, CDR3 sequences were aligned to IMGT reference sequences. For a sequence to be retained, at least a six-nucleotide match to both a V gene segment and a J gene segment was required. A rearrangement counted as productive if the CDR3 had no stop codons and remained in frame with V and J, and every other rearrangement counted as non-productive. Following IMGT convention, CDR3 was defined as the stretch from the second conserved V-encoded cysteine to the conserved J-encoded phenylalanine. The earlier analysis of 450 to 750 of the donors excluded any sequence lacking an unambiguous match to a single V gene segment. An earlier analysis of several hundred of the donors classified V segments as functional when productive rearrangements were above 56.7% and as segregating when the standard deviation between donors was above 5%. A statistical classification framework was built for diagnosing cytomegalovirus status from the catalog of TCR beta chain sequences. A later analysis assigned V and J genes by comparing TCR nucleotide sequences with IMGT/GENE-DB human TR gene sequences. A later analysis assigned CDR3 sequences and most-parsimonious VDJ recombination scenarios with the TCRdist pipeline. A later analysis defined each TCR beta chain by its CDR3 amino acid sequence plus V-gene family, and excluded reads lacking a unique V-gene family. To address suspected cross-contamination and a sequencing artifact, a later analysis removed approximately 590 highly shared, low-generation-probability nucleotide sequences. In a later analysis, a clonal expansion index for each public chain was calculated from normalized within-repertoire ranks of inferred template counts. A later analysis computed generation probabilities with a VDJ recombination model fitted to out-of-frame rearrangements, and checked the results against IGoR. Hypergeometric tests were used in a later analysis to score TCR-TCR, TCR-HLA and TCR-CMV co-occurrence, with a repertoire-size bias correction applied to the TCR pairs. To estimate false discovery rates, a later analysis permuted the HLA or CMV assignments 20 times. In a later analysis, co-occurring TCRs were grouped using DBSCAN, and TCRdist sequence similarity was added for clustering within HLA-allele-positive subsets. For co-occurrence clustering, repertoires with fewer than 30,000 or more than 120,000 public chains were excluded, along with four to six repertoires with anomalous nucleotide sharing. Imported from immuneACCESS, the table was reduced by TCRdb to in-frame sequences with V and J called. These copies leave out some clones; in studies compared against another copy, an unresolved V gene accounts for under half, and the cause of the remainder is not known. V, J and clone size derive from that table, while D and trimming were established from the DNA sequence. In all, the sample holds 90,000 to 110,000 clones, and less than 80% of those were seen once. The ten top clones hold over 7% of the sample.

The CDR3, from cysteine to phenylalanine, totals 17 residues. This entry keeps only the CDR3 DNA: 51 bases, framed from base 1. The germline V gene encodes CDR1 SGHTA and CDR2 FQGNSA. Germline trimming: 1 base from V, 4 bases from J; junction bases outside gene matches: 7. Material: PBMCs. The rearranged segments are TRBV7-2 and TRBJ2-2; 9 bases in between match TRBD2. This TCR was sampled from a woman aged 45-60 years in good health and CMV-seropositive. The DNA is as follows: TGTGCCAGCAGCTTAGGTTTTGCGGGGGGGCGCACCGGGGAGCTGTTTTTT. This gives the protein CASSLGFAGGRTGELFF. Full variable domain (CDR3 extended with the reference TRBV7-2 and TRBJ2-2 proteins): GAGVSQSPSNKVTEKGKDVELRCDPISGHTALYWYRQSLGQGLEFLIYFQGNSAPDKSGLPSDRFSAERTGGSVSTLTIQRTQQEDSAVYLCASSLGFAGGRTGELFFGEGSRLTVL.